Reported below is one TCR beta chain. The antigen remains undetermined. The data were obtained in a study of post-analysis software for immune sequencing data. The length of the CDR3 is 17 residues. Germline-derived CDR1 and CDR2 are LGHDT and YNNKEL (reference sequence). Trimming cost V 1 base and J 4 bases; bases outside gene matches: 10. Study-wide findings and caveats: Comparison of patients with controls showed 4 to 6 TRBV segments more frequent in patients, TRBV5-6, TRBV5-1 and TRBV20-1 among them. Controls showed significantly higher normalized Chao1 diversity than did multiple sclerosis patients.

Built from TCR beta cDNA, the libraries had unique molecular identifiers in them. TCRdb processed the PCR reads anew with MiXCR; each CDR3 protein has one entry. The sample lists hundreds of thousands of distinct CDR3 sequences; around 64% were seen once. V usage is TRBV3-1 and J usage is TRBJ2-3; 8 bases agree with TRBD2. The material sequenced was blood. This TCR was sampled from a girl aged 2 to 10 with multiple sclerosis. The CDR3 here is CASSQGPGAGVPDTQYF. For the CDR3, the DNA is TGTGCCAGCAGCCAAGGTCCGGGAGCGGGAGTACCAGATACGCAGTATTTT.